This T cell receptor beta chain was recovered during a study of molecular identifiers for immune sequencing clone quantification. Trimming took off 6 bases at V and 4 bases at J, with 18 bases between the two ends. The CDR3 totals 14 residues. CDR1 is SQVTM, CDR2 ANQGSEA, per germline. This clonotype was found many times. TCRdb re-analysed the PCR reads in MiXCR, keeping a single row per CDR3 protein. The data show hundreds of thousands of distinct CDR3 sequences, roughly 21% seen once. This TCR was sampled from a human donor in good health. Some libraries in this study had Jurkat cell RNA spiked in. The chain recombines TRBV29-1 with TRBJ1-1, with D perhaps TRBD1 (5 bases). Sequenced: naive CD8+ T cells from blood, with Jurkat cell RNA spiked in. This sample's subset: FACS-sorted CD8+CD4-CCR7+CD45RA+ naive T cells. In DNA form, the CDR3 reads TGCAGCGTCCCCAACCCCCCGGGGGGCACTGAAGCTTTCTTT. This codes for CSVPNPPGGTEAFF.